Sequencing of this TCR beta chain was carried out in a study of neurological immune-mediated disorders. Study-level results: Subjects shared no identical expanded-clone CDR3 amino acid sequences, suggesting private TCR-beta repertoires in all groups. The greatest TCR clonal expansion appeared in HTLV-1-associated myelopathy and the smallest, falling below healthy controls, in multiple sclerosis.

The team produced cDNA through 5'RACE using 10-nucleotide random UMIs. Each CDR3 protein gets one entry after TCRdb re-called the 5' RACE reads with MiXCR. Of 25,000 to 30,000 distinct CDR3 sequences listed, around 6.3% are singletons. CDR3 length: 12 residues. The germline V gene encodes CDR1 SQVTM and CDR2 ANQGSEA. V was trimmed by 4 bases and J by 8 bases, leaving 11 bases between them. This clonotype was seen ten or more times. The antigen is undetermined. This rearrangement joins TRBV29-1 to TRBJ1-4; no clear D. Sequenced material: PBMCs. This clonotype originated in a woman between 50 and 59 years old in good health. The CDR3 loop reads CSVAAGGEKLFF. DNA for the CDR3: TGCAGCGTTGCTGCCGGTGGGGAAAAACTGTTTTTT.